The T cell receptor beta chain described here comes from a study of blood T cell repertoires in COVID-19. Germline V gives CDR1 MNHEY, CDR2 SVGAGI. This CDR3 is built from 12 residues. V lost 6 bases to trimming and J lost 8 bases, with 13 bases between them. Generated by immunoSEQ multiplex PCR, the TCRdb table keeps only in-frame clones and is missing some. The table lists a few hundred thousand clones, 80% to 90% of them singletons, with 9.7% in the top ten. Material: peripheral blood. The TCR sequence derives from a man in his fifties with active or convalescent COVID-19. The chain carries TRBV6-5 and TRBJ1-2; a possible D gene is TRBD1 (5 bases). This CDR3 reads CASSSRAGGYTF. The CDR3 DNA sequence: TGTGCCAGCAGCAGCAGGGCGGGAGGCTACACCTTC.